The subject of this entry is one TCR beta chain. Its antigen specificity is not known. Per-base qualities were not stored, and no clone one base away is much larger. The germline V gene (reference sequence) sets CDR1 to MNHNY and CDR2 to SVGAGI. The CDR3 runs 11 amino acids, cysteine and phenylalanine included. Just CDR3 DNA is preserved here, 33 bases in frame from base 1. Cut back by 9 bases and 5 bases, the V and J ends lie 7 bases apart. Donors were healthy HIV-negative adults with no recently reported acute infections or vaccinations. Every donor was a Caucasian adult residing in Nashville, Tennessee, USA. CD4+ T cells were enriched by magnetic negative selection; naive cells were then positively selected on CD45RA, and the negative fraction formed the memory subset. Blood was collected by leukapheresis, and PBMCs were isolated by Ficoll-Histopaque density gradient centrifugation and then cryopreserved in liquid nitrogen vapor phase. Purity and quantity of every magnetically sorted T cell population were checked by analytical flow cytometry. Each sorted fraction had its genomic DNA isolated and then quantified by UV absorbance on a Nanodrop 2000c.

Using the deep immunoSEQ assay, TCR CDR3 regions were amplified from genomic DNA by multiplex PCR. Extracted genomic DNA from each cell subset was distributed evenly across all wells of several immunoSEQ 96-well plates, and each plate was treated as a replicate. For sorted subsets, about 200 ng genomic DNA, equal to tens of thousands of T cell genomes, was loaded into each replicate PCR. Purified libraries were measured with a Qubit 3.0 fluorometer, size-checked on a Bioanalyzer 2100, and measured again with the KAPA Library Quantification kit. Every immunoSEQ 96-well plate was sequenced on a separate single-read 150-cycle Illumina NextSeq 550 flow cell. Per the authors' processing: The immunoSEQ output contained only junctional sequences without quality scores, so filtering could not match that applied to full-length reads. Sequences were annotated with PyIR, a Python wrapper for IgBLAST v1.9, using IMGT germline references to assign V/J genes and CDR3. Any read was removed if the V/J assignment was weak (E-value above 1e-6), the CDR3 was missing, or the read contained stop codons, out-of-frame junctions, or ambiguous translated residues. V3J clonotypes were defined as sequences sharing the same inferred V gene, J gene, and CDR3 amino acid sequence. The percentage overlap between two repertoires was calculated by dividing the number of shared unique clonotypes by the size of the smaller repertoire. Repertoire richness was assessed with RTK rarefaction, the Chao1 estimator, and Recon v2.1 estimates of unobserved clonotypes. OLGA was used to compute generation probabilities for all TCRbeta clonotypes that the gDNA method yielded from a few donors. TCRdb stores this immuneACCESS table with in-frame sequences only. Part of the clones is absent; in the studies checked, under half of the shortfall reflects unresolved V genes, and no reason is known for the rest. For V, J and clone size, that table is used; D and trimming come from the DNA. The sample has around 510,000 clones on record, 90% to 96% of them singletons. The top ten hold around 0.067% of the sample.

These data come from a study of shared clonotypes between healthy human individuals (dated by TCRdb to 2020 to 2021). Concerning the study at large: Two women and a few men aged 18 to 49 years were included in the cohort. Per donor, three plates each were used for CD4 naive and CD4 memory, two for CD8 naive, and one for CD8 memory. To estimate repertoire size and how much clonotypes are shared between individuals, the study performed deep sequencing of blood TCR repertoires from five healthy adults. To increase sequencing depth and limit assay-specific biases, TCR repertoire library preparation and sequencing were carried out by different laboratories using diverse techniques. Per donor, leukapheresis produced somewhere between about 0.9 and 9 billion PBMCs. On the study overall, not on this receptor specifically: Only blood was sampled, and tissue TCR repertoires likely differ from those in blood. Pairwise subsampling led to the expectation that sequencing depth would affect the degree of clonotype sharing among donors. When several donors were compared, the shared fraction of clonotypes was around 5% for naive CD4, roughly 3.4% for naive CD8, more than 2% for memory CD4, and 0.35% to 0.5% for memory CD8. Because the study included a small number of donors, the genetic and exposure-history diversity represented was limited. Larger estimated clonotype richness was generally found for naive subsets than for memory subsets. Clonotypes shared by all four sorted-subset donors showed higher generation probabilities than non-shared clonotypes. Rarefaction of sorted-subset datasets indicated incomplete sequencing despite the large sequencing depth.

The sequencing sample was made of naive CD4+ T cells sorted from blood. What this sample's cell subset or site label stands for: CD45RA+ positively selected. Here the chain combines TRBV6-6 and TRBJ1-4; the D gene remains uncertain. This TCR derives from a woman aged 25 to 39 in good health. The CDR3: CASKGNEKLFF. The DNA sequence is given as TGTGCCAGTAAAGGGAATGAAAAACTGTTTTTT.